What follows is one T cell receptor (beta chain) and its context. The record originates from a study of blood T cell repertoires in COVID-19. Study-level background: PBMCs, B-cell-depleted T cells, or T cells were the source of the cDNA or gDNA that made up the material.

CDR1 is SGHDT, CDR2 YYEEEE, per germline. With 0 bases removed from V and 4 bases from J, the gap between germline ends came to 7 bases. The CDR3 spans 13 residues. Generated by immunoSEQ multiplex PCR, the TCRdb table keeps only in-frame clones and is missing some. This table holds some 200,000 clones, 70% to 90% found once. The sequencing sample was made of peripheral blood. The sequence came from a man in his fifties with COVID-19, enrolled during active disease. J is TRBJ1-1 and V is TRBV5-6, with D hard to call. CDR3 amino acids: CASSLAGVTEAFF. The CDR3 DNA is TGTGCCAGCAGCTTGGCGGGTGTCACTGAAGCTTTCTTT.